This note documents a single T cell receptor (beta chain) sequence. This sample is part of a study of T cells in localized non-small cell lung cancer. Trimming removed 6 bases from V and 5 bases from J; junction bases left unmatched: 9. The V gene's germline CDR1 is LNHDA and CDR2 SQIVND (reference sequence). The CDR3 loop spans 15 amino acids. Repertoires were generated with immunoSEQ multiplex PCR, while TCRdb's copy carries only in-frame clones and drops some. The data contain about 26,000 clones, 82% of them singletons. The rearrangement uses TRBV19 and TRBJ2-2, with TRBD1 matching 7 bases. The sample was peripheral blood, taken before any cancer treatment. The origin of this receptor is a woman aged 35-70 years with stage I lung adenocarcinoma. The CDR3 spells CASSTGTAWTGELFF. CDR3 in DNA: TGTGCCAGTAGCACCGGGACAGCTTGGACCGGGGAGCTGTTTTTT.